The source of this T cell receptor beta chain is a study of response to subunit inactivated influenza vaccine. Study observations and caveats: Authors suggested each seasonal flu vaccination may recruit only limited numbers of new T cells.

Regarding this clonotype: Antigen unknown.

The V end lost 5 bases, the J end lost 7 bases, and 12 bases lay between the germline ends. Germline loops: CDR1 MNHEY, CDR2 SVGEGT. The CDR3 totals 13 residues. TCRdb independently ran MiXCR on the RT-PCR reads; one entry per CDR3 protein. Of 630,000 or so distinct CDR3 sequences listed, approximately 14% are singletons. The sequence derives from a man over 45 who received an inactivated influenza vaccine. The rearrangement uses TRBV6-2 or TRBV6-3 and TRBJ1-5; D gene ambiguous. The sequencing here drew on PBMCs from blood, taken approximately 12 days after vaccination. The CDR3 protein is CASSAGGRQPQHF. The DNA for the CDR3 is TGTGCCAGCAGTGCCGGAGGGCGGCAGCCCCAGCATTTT.